A single sample is the source of the 25 T cell receptor beta chains below, sequenced in a study of breast tumors, draining lymph nodes, adjacent tissues. TCRdb re-called the multiplex PCR reads with MiXCR, one entry per CDR3 protein. Among about 200,000 distinct CDR3 sequences listed, 34% were seen once. Samples came from axillary lymph nodes draining the breast cancer. Sequencing was done on a sample of axillary lymph node tissue. Receptor source: a female donor with breast cancer. Some clones in this sample may be carry-over from other donors' samples.

V usage is TRBV12-5 and J usage is TRBJ1-5; a weak D match, TRBD1 (6 bases). Trimming removed 4 bases at V and 5 bases at J, with 9 bases between. The germline V gene has CDR1 LGHNT and CDR2 FRNRAP. The CDR3 runs to 13 residues. The CDR3 DNA reads as TGTGCTAGTGGTTCGACAGGTTATCAGCCCCAGCATTTT. Translating gives CASGSTGYQPQHF. The complete variable domain, with remaining parts taken from reference TRBV12-5 and TRBJ1-5, reads DARVTQTPRHKVTEMGQEVTMRCQPILGHNTVFWYRQTMMQGLELLAYFRNRAPLDDSGMPKDRFSAEMPDATLATLKIQPSEPRDSAVYFCASGSTGYQPQHFGDGTRLSIL.

V gene TRBV11-3 combines with J gene TRBJ1-1; 10 bases map to TRBD1. Trimming took 1 base from V and 6 from J; bases not matched to a gene: 5. The CDR3 totals 15 residues. Per the germline V gene, CDR1 is SGHNT and CDR2 is YENEEA. CDR3 in DNA: TGTGCCAGCAGCTTAGTAGGACAGGGGGGTGCTGAAGCTTTCTTT. Translated, it gives CASSLVGQGGAEAFF. Filled out from reference TRBV11-3 and TRBJ1-1, the complete variable domain reads EAGVVQSPRYKIIEKKQPVAFWCNPISGHNTLYWYLQNLGQGPELLIRYENEEAVDDSQLPKDRFSAERLKGVDSTLKIQPAELGDSAVYLCASSLVGQGGAEAFFGQGTRLTVV.

A few counts support this clonotype. The chain recombines TRBV15 with TRBJ1-1, with 10 positions matching TRBD1. CDR1 is LNHNV and CDR2 is YYDKDF in the germline V gene (reference sequence). The CDR3 runs to 18 residues. Trimming took 2 bases from V and 1 from J; bases not matched to a gene: 10. CDR3 nucleotide sequence: TGTGCCACCAGCAGACAGCCCCCGGGACAGGGGTCGAACACTGAAGCTTTCTTT. This codes for CATSRQPPGQGSNTEAFF. The variable domain in full, completed from reference TRBV15 and TRBJ1-1, reads DAMVIQNPRYQVTQFGKPVTLSCSQTLNHNVMYWYQQKSSQAPKLLFHYYDKDFNNEADTPDNFQSRRPNTSFCFLDIRSPGLGDTAMYLCATSRQPPGQGSNTEAFFGQGTRLTVV.

With respect to this clonotype: A junction end diverges from the germline sequence, so it may reflect a read error. The V call is TRBV4-2, the J call TRBJ2-1, with 12 nucleotides matching TRBD2. CDR3 length equals 19 residues. Per germline, CDR1 LGHNA and CDR2 YNFKEQ. CDR3 in amino acids: CASSQDLLAGGTGDNGQFF. In DNA form, the CDR3 reads TGTGCCAGCAGCCAAGATTTGCTAGCGGGGGGGACGGGTGACAATGGGCAGTTCTTC.

This clonotype came up many times. The CDR3 nucleotides read TGTGCCAGCAGTGGTTGGGACAGGGGCTACGAGCAGTACTTC. As protein: CASSGWDRGYEQYF. The chain uses TRBV25-1 and TRBJ2-7, with 10 bases fitting TRBD1. J gave up 3 bases and V 4 bases, and 3 bases lay outside the gene matches. Germline V gene sequence: CDR1 MGHDK, CDR2 SYGVNS. The CDR3 is 14 amino acids.

This chain connects TRBV20-1 to TRBJ2-5, with TRBD1 as a possible D gene (5 bases). Germline CDR1 reads DFQATT; CDR2 reads SNEGSKA (reference sequence). The CDR3 has 12 residues. V dropped 0 bases and J dropped 13 bases, with 15 bases sitting between them. The CDR3 nucleotides read TGCAGTGCTAGAGATACTGGGGCTTCCCCGTACTTC. Its protein is CSARDTGASPYF.

This clonotype was recorded many times. This sequence joins TRBV20-1 and TRBJ2-2; 9 bases align to TRBD1. Trimming at V came to 2 bases and at J to 0 bases, leaving 4 bases not matched to a gene. The CDR3 loop spans 16 amino acids. Germline assignment: CDR1 DFQATT and CDR2 SNEGSKA (reference sequence). CDR3 residues: CSARLDRGANTGELFF. For the CDR3, the DNA is TGCAGTGCTAGACTGGACAGGGGCGCGAACACCGGGGAGCTGTTTTTT.

The J gene is TRBJ1-6, the V gene TRBV29-1; 10 bases match TRBD1. This CDR3 has 13 residues. V dropped 7 bases and J dropped 7; count of bases not matched to a gene: 4. Germline V gives CDR1 SQVTM, CDR2 ANQGSEA. The chain's CDR3 is CSGMGQGNSPLHF. CDR3 sequence (DNA): TGCAGCGGAATGGGACAGGGGAATTCACCCCTCCACTTT.

This clonotype was counted between two and nine times. Just one base apart from a much larger clone, this may be a read error. The chain combines TRBV20-1 with TRBJ1-2; D not certain. The germline V gene has CDR1 DFQATT and CDR2 SNEGSKA (reference sequence). This CDR3 comprises 12 residues. The CDR3 sequence is CSAAGKLHGSTF. In nucleotides, the CDR3 is TGCAGTGCTGCTGGGAAACTCCATGGCTCCACCTTC.

This clonotype was observed many times. The chain links TRBV24-1 to TRBJ2-1, with D uncertain. V was shortened by 3 bases and J by 0 bases, with 8 bases between the two germline ends. The CDR3 extends over 15 amino acids. Germline V gene data show CDR1 as KGHDR and CDR2 as SFDVKD. Written as DNA, the CDR3 is TGTGCCACCAGTGATAGCGCCAGCTCCTACAATGAGCAGTTCTTC. Translated, it gives CATSDSASSYNEQFF.

The sample holds many counts of this clonotype. The chain joins TRBV6-6 to TRBJ1-6; 8 positions agree with TRBD1. There are 15 residues in the CDR3. Looked up from germline, CDR1 is MNHNY and CDR2 is SVGAGI (reference sequence). Trimming at V came to 7 bases and at J to 7 bases, leaving 9 bases not matched to a gene. The DNA for the CDR3 is TGTGCCAGCAACCTAGGACAGGGCGCGAATTCACCCCTCCACTTT. It is translated as CASNLGQGANSPLHF.

Notes on this clonotype: A single base separates this from a much larger clone, so it may be a read error. The chain employs TRBV11-3 and TRBJ2-1; the match to TRBD2 covers 12 bases. Trimming took 4 bases from V and 1 from J; bases not matched to a gene: 5. Germline assignment: CDR1 SGHNT and CDR2 YENEEA. This CDR3 contains 17 residues. The CDR3 coding sequence is TGTGCCAGCAGCTCGACTAGCGGGAGCCCTTCCTACAATGAGCAGTTCTTC. Amino acids: CASSSTSGSPSYNEQFF.

This clonotype was recorded at least ten times. The chain couples TRBV20-1 to TRBJ1-3; D might be TRBD1 (5 bases). The CDR3 covers 16 residues. Trimming removed 0 bases at V and 0 bases at J, with 12 bases between. CDR1 DFQATT and CDR2 SNEGSKA come from the germline V gene (reference sequence). As DNA, the CDR3 is TGCAGTGCTAGAGATGCTATGGGGCCCTCTGGAAACACCATATATTTT. Translated: CSARDAMGPSGNTIYF.

The chain couples TRBV19 to TRBJ1-5; D ambiguous. Per germline, CDR1 LNHDA and CDR2 SQIVND (reference sequence). Between the trimmed V and J ends, which lost 3 bases and 6 bases, there was a span of 6 bases. This CDR3 has 12 amino acids. As DNA, the CDR3 is TGTGCCAGTAGTATGCCCTTTCAGCCCCAGCATTTT. It encodes CASSMPFQPQHF.

This chain joins TRBV5-4 and TRBJ2-5, with TRBD1 matching 7 bases. Germline CDR1 is SGHNT and CDR2 is YYREEE (reference sequence). The CDR3 contains 14 residues. V lost 4 bases and J lost 4; bases outside the gene matches: 7. The CDR3 protein is CASSAGTEVETQYF. DNA of the CDR3: TGTGCCAGCAGCGCCGGGACAGAAGTAGAGACCCAGTACTTC. The full variable domain, rest sourced from reference TRBV5-4 and TRBJ2-5, is ETGVTQSPTHLIKTRGQQVTLRCSSQSGHNTVSWYQQALGQGPQFIFQYYREEENGRGNFPPRFSGLQFPNYSSELNVNALELDDSALYLCASSAGTEVETQYFGPGTRLLVL.

This clonotype was found many times. The gene calls are TRBV4-2 and TRBJ2-3, with D possibly TRBD2 on 5 matching bases. V dropped 0 bases and J dropped 1 base, with 14 bases sitting between them. This CDR3 has 17 residues. Germline-derived CDR1 and CDR2 are LGHNA and YNFKEQ. CDR3 sequence reads: CASSQDGTGSGTDTQYF. The CDR3 nucleotides are TGTGCCAGCAGCCAAGACGGTACGGGGAGCGGCACAGATACGCAGTATTTT.

In its sample, this clonotype was seen many times. The J gene is TRBJ2-5, the V gene TRBV4-3, with D unclear. CDR1 and CDR2 from the germline V gene are LGHNA and YSLEER. The CDR3 has 13 amino acids. Trimming took 0 bases from V and 5 from J, leaving 7 bases between them. The CDR3 DNA is TGCGCCAGCAGCCAAGACGGTATGGAGACCCAGTACTTC. This codes for CASSQDGMETQYF.

This clonotype was recorded at least ten times. The V gene is TRBV20-1, the J gene TRBJ2-6, with 12 bases identical to TRBD2. Germline CDR1 and CDR2: DFQATT and SNEGSKA (reference sequence). The CDR3 sequence is 17 residues long. With 5 bases clipped from V and 0 bases from J, the junction kept 5 bases outside the gene matches. CDR3 region: CSAALAGGASGANVLTF. Here the CDR3 DNA reads TGCAGTGCTGCACTAGCGGGGGGTGCCTCTGGGGCCAACGTCCTGACTTTC.

The chain employs TRBV29-1 and TRBJ1-6; 9 nucleotides agree with TRBD1. This CDR3 region has 13 residues. V lost 7 bases to trimming and J lost 4 bases; unmatched junction nucleotides: 2. Germline V gene lookup returns CDR1 SQVTM and CDR2 ANQGSEA. The CDR3 nucleotides read TGCAGCGGAGGGACAGGGTATAATTCACCCCTCCACTTT. Translated, it gives CSGGTGYNSPLHF.

In the case of this clonotype: This CDR3 fails to terminate in the conserved phenylalanine or tryptophan, so it likely reflects a read error. The chain recombines TRBV9 with TRBJ2-5, with D perhaps TRBD2 (7 bases). Germline V gene data show CDR1 as SGDLS and CDR2 as YYNGEE. The length of the CDR3 is 15 residues. The CDR3 protein is CASSVGFAGAETQYL. The CDR3 nucleotides read TGCGCCAGCAGCGTAGGCTTTGCGGGGGCTGAGACCCAGTACCTC.

There are many counts of this clonotype. The chain uses TRBV20-1 and TRBJ2-3; 9 bases line up with TRBD2. V lost 6 bases, J lost 3 bases, and 10 bases stayed unmatched. This CDR3 is 15 amino acids long. Germline V lookup: CDR1 DFQATT, CDR2 SNEGSKA (reference sequence). CDR3 DNA sequence: TGCAGTGCCCAAGTAGCGGGAGTCGGGACAGATACGCAGTATTTT. Protein sequence: CSAQVAGVGTDTQYF.

This clonotype was detected many times. The V call is TRBV18, the J call TRBJ1-5, with a weak D call TRBD1 (5 bases). V was cut by 2 bases and J by 5 bases, with 16 bases left in between. CDR1 is KGHSH, CDR2 LQKENI, per germline. The CDR3 has 16 residues. CDR3 sequence reads: CASSPSPSGRDQPQHF. The CDR3 region has the DNA TGTGCCAGCTCACCATCGCCGTCAGGGAGGGATCAGCCCCAGCATTTT.

With respect to this clonotype: One junction end disagrees with the germline gene, perhaps due to a read error. The gene calls are TRBV2 and TRBJ2-4, with TRBD1 identical over 7 bases. Germline lookup yields CDR1 SNHLY and CDR2 FYNNEI. The CDR3 length is 15 residues. The DNA of the CDR3 is TGTGCCACCAGTCAGGGGGATTATGGCAAAAACATTCAGTACTTC. This encodes CATSQGDYGKNIQYF.

The chain employs TRBV13 and TRBJ1-1; D is ambiguous. CDR1 is PRHDT, CDR2 FYEKMQ, per germline (reference sequence). With 5 bases removed from V and 2 bases from J, the gap between germline ends came to 6 bases. This CDR3 comprises 12 residues. The CDR3 nucleotides are TGTGCCAGCAGCCTTTCTAACACTGAAGCTTTCTTT. This gives the protein CASSLSNTEAFF.

V and J are TRBV7-2 and TRBJ1-1; 12 nucleotides align to TRBD1. This CDR3 region has 16 residues. Germline trimming cut 4 bases from V and 6 bases from J; bases unmatched to any gene: 9. Germline CDR1 SGHTA, CDR2 FQGNSA. This CDR3 reads CASSSRPGQGAPEAFF. The CDR3 bases are TGTGCCAGCAGCTCCCGACCGGGACAGGGGGCCCCTGAAGCTTTCTTT.